This T cell receptor (beta chain) was retrieved from a study of neurological immune-mediated disorders. In regard to this clonotype: Its antigen is unknown.

As for the cDNA, it was generated by 5'RACE with 10-nucleotide random UMIs. Whenever a sequencing run was performed, it yielded over 180 million TCR-beta sequences from 15-18 subjects. MiXCR was run by TCRdb on the 5' RACE reads, yielding one entry per CDR3 protein. This table has some 38,000 distinct CDR3 sequences, 12% to 15% appearing once. Overall study results and limits: No CDR3 amino acid sequences were shared by expanded clones across subjects, suggesting private repertoires in all groups.

J was trimmed by 5 bases and V by 4 bases; bases with no gene match: 10. CDR1 is LGHDT and CDR2 is YNNKEL in the germline V gene (reference sequence). The CDR3 consists of 16 residues. J is TRBJ2-5 and V is TRBV3-1; 10 bases align to TRBD2. The TCR was taken from a woman aged 45-59 years with HTLV-1-associated myelopathy (HAM/TSP). Sequencing used PBMCs. The CDR3 region has the DNA TGTGCCAGCAGCCGTGTTTGTACTAGCGGGGCGGAGACCCAGTACTTC. As protein: CASSRVCTSGAETQYF.